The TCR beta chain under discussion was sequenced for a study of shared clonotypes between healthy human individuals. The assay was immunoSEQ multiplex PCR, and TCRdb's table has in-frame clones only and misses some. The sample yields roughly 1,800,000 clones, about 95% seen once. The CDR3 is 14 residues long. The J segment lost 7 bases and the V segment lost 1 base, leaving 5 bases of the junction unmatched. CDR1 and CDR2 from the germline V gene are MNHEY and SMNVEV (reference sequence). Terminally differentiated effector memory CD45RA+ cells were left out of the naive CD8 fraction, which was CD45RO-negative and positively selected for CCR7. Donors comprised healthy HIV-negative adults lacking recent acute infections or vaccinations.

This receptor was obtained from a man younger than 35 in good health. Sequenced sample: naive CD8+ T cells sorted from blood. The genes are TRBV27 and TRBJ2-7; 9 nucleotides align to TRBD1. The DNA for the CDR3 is TGTGCCAGCAGTTTATTGGGACAGGGTGAGGAGCAGTACTTC. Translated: CASSLLGQGEEQYF.